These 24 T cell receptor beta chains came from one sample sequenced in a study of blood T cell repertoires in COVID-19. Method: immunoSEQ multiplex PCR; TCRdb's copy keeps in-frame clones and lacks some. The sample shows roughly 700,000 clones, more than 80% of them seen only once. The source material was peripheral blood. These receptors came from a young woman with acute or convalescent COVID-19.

The CDR3 DNA reads TGTGCCAGCAGTTTCAGGACTAGCGGGAGGGATACGCAGTATTTT. Translating it yields CASSFRTSGRDTQYF. The chain joins TRBV27 to TRBJ2-3; 14 nucleotides line up with TRBD2. The J segment lost 6 bases and the V segment lost 3 bases, leaving 2 bases of the junction unmatched. CDR1 MNHEY and CDR2 SMNVEV come from the germline V gene (reference sequence). This CDR3 is built from 15 residues.

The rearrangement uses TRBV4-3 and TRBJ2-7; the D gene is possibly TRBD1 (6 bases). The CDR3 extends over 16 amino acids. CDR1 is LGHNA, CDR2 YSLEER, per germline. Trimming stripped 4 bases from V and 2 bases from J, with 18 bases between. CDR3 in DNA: TGCGCCAGCAGCCCCTCCCCGGCACAGGGTCCCTACGAGCAGTACTTC. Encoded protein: CASSPSPAQGPYEQYF.

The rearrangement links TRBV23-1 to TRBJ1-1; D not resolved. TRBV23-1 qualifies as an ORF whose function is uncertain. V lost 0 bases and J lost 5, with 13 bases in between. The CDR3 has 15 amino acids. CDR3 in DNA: TGCGCCAGCAGTCAATCGTGGGGAGGTAGGACTGAAGCTTTCTTT. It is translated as CASSQSWGGRTEAFF.

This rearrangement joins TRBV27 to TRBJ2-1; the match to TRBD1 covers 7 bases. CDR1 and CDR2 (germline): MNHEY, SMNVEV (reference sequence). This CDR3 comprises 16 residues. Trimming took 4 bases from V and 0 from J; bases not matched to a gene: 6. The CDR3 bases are TGTGCCAGCAGTTATGGGACAGTTACCTCCTACAATGAGCAGTTCTTC. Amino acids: CASSYGTVTSYNEQFF.

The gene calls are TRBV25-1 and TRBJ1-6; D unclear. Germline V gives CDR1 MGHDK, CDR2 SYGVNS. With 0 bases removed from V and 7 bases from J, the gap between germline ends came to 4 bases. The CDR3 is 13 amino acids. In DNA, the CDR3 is TGTGCCAGCAGTGAATACCAGAATTCACCCCTCCACTTT. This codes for CASSEYQNSPLHF. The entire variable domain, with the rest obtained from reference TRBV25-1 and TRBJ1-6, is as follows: EADIYQTPRYLVIGTGKKITLECSQTMGHDKMYWYQQDPGMELHLIHYSYGVNSTEKGDLSSESTVSRIRTEHFPLTLESARPSHTSQYLCASSEYQNSPLHFGNGTRLTVT.

CDR3: CASSLGPETQYF. CDR3 coding DNA: TGTGCCAGCAGCTTAGGGCCGGAGACCCAGTACTTC. The J gene is TRBJ2-5, the V gene TRBV7-9; no firm D call. This CDR3 region has 12 residues. Looked up from germline, CDR1 is SEHNR and CDR2 is FQNEAQ (reference sequence). Between the trimmed V and J ends, which lost 1 base and 5 bases, there was a span of 5 bases.

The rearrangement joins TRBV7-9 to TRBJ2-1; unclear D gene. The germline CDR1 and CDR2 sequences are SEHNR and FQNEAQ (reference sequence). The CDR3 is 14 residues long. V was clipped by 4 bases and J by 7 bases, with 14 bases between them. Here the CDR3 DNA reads TGTGCCAGCAGCTCCACCCAAACTATGAATGAGCAGTTCTTC. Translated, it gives CASSSTQTMNEQFF.

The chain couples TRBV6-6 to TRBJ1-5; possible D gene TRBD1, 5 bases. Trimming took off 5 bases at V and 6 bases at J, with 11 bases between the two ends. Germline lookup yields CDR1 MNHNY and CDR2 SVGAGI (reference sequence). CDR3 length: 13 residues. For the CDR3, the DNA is TGTGCCAGCAGTCAGCGGGACGTTCAGCCCCAGCATTTT. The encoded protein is CASSQRDVQPQHF.

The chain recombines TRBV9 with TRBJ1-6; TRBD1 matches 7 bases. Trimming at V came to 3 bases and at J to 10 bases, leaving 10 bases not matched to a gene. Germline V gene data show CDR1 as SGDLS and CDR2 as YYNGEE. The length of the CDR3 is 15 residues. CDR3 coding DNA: TGTGCCAGCAGCGCCCTATGGACAGGAGAATCACCCCTCCACTTT. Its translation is CASSALWTGESPLHF.

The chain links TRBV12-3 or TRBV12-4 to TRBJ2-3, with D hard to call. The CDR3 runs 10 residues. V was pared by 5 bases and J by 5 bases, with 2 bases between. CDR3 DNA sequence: TGTGCCAGCAGTCAAGATACGCAGTATTTT. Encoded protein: CASSQDTQYF.

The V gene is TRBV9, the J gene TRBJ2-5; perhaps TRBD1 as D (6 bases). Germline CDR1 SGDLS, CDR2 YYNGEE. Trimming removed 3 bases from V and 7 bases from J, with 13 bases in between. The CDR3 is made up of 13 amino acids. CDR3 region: CASSAGESGTQYF. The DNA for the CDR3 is TGTGCCAGCAGCGCAGGGGAATCTGGGACCCAGTACTTC.

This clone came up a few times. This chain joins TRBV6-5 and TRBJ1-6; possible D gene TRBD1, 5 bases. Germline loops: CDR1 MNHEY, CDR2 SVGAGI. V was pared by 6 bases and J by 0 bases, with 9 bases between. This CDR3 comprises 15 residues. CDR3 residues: CASRTGSSYNSPLHF. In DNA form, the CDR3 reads TGTGCCAGCAGAACAGGAAGCTCCTATAATTCACCCCTCCACTTT.

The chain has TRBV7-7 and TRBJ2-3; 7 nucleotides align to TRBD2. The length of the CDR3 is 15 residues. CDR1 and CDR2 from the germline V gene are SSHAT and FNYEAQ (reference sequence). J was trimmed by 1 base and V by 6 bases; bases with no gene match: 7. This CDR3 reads CASRPSGFGTDTQYF. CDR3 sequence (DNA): TGTGCCAGCAGGCCTAGCGGCTTCGGCACAGATACGCAGTATTTT.

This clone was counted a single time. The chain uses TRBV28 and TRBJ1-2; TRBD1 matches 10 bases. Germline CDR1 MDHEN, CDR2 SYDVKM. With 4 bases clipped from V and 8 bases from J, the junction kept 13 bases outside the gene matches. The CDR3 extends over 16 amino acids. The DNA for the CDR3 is TGTGCCAGCAGTTACGGGCCATTAGGACAGGGGGGCGGCTACACCTTC. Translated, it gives CASSYGPLGQGGGYTF.

Here the CDR3 reads CASSTRTFSSGNTIYF. CDR3 DNA sequence: TGTGCCAGCAGCACCCGGACATTCAGCTCTGGAAACACCATATATTTT. The chain employs TRBV9 and TRBJ1-3; D perhaps matches TRBD1 (5 bases). Germline values: CDR1 SGDLS, CDR2 YYNGEE. CDR3 length: 16 amino acids. Trimming removed 4 bases from V and 0 bases from J, with 14 bases in between.

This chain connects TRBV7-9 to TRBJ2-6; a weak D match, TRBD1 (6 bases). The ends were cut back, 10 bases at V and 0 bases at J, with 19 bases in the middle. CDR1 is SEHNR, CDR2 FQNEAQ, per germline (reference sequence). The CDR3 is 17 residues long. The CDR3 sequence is CATSAGAPLSGANVLTF. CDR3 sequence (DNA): TGTGCCACCTCGGCAGGGGCCCCACTCTCTGGGGCCAACGTCCTGACTTTC.

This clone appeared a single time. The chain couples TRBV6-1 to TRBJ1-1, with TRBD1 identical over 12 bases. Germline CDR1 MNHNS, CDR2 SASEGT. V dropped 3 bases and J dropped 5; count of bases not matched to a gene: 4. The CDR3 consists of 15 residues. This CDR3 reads CASSDGTGGRTEAFF. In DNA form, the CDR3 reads TGTGCCAGCAGTGACGGGACAGGGGGCCGGACTGAAGCTTTCTTT.

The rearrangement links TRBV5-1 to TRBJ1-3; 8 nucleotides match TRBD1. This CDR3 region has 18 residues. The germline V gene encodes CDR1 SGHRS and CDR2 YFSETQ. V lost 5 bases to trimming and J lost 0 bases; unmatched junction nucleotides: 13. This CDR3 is CASRPTGVAAFSGNTIYF. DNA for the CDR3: TGCGCCAGCAGACCGACAGGGGTCGCTGCCTTCTCTGGAAACACCATATATTTT.

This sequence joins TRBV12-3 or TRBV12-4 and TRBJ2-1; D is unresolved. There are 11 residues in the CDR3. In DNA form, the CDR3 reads TGTGCATCGTCGGGTTACAATGAGCAGTTCTTC. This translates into CASSGYNEQFF.

The CDR3 nucleotides read TGTGCCAGCAGCTTAGGGCGGCCCAACTATGGCTACACCTTC. Translated, it gives CASSLGRPNYGYTF. The chain carries TRBV7-9 and TRBJ1-2; D unclear. Germline CDR1 reads SEHNR; CDR2 reads FQNEAQ (reference sequence). V was clipped by 1 base and J by 2 bases, with 8 bases between them. The CDR3 consists of 14 residues.

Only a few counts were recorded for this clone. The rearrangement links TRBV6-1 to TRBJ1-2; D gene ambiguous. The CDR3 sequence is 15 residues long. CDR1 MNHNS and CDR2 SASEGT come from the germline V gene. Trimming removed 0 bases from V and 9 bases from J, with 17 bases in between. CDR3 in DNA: TGTGCCAGCAGTGAAGCCTCAGGCACACCTGAGAGCTACACCTTC. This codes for CASSEASGTPESYTF.

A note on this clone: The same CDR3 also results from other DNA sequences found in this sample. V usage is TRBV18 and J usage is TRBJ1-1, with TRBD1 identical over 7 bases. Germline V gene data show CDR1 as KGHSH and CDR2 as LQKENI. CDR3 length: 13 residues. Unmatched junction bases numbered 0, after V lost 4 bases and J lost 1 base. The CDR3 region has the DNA TGTGCCAGCTCACGACAGGGGAACACTGAAGCTTTCTTT. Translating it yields CASSRQGNTEAFF.

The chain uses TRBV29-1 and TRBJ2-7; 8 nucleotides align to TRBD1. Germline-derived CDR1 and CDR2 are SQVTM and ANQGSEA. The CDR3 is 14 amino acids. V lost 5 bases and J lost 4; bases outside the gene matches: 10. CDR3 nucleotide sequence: TGCAGCGTTCTTTCGGACAGGGCGGATTACGAGCAGTACTTC. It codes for CSVLSDRADYEQYF.

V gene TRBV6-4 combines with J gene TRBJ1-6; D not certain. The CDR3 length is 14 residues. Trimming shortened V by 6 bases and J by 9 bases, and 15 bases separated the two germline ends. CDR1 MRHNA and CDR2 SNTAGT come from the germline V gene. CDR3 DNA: TGTGCCAGCAGACCTCGGGAATGGGCTTCACCCCTCCACTTT. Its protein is CASRPREWASPLHF.